This is a list of T cell receptor beta chains from one sample in a study of T cell changes during pregnancy in multiple sclerosis. Clones were sequenced by immunoSEQ multiplex PCR, and TCRdb holds only the in-frame ones, with some missing. This sample carries roughly 53,000 clones, approximately 92% of them seen once, and the ten largest clones take under 0.85%. The source material was CD4+ T cells from peripheral blood mononuclear cells, sampled in the third trimester of pregnancy. Every receptor here comes from a female donor with multiple sclerosis, enrolled in a pregnancy study. The CDR3 runs from the conserved cysteine through the conserved F or W. A D gene is named only where the DNA matches it firmly. The listing skips clone size in some rows; elsewhere it reads once, few, many or a size class.

clone_size	j_call	d_call	v_call	cdr3_nt	cdr3_aa
NA	TRBJ2-1	NA	TRBV30	TGTGCCTGGAGTTGGAGGAATGAGCAGTTCTTC	CAWSWRNEQFF
NA	TRBJ1-4	TRBD1	TRBV5-1	TGCGCCAGCCGAACCGGACAGGGCTACGAAAAACTGTTTTTT	CASRTGQGYEKLFF
medium-sized	TRBJ1-3	NA	TRBV6-5	TGTGCCAGCGCCGAAACACACTCTGGAAACACCATATATTTT	CASAETHSGNTIYF
NA	TRBJ2-2	NA	TRBV6-5	TGTGCCAGCAGTTACGCAGGGGTGCCCGGGGAGCTGTTTTTT	CASSYAGVPGELFF
NA	TRBJ2-7	TRBD2	TRBV5-4	TGTGCCAGCAGCCCTAGACTAGCGGGAGGCCACGAGCAGTACTTC	CASSPRLAGGHEQYF
NA	TRBJ2-2	TRBD2	TRBV28	TGTGCCAGCAGTGGGGGGGCGAACACCGGGGAGCTGTTTTTT	CASSGGANTGELFF
NA	TRBJ2-5	TRBD2	TRBV4-2	TGTGCCAGCAGCCCTAGGCTGGTCGGGAGGGGGGGAGAGACCCAGTACTTC	CASSPRLVGRGGETQYF
NA	TRBJ2-7	TRBD2	TRBV7-2	TGTGCCAGCAGCAAGGGAAGCGGGAACCTGTACGAGCAGTACTTC	CASSKGSGNLYEQYF
NA	TRBJ1-5	TRBD1	TRBV28	TGTGCCAGCAGTCCCCTCGGACAGGGGGGCAATCAGCCCCAGCATTTT	CASSPLGQGGNQPQHF
NA	TRBJ2-7	TRBD2	TRBV7-6	TGTGCCAGCAGCTTAAGGCCGGGGGGGTACTTCGAGCAGTACTTC	CASSLRPGGYFEQYF
NA	TRBJ2-7	NA	TRBV6-6	TGTGCCAGCGCCTCTTCCTTAGGGGCCTACGAGCAGTACTTC	CASASSLGAYEQYF
NA	TRBJ2-7	TRBD1	TRBV7-2	TGTGCCAGCAACCATCACAGGGGGATCTACGAGCAGTACTTC	CASNHHRGIYEQYF
NA	TRBJ2-1	TRBD2	TRBV18	TGTGCCAGCTCAACATTCACTAGCGGGAGCGGTAATGAGCAGTTCTTC	CASSTFTSGSGNEQFF
NA	TRBJ2-2	TRBD1	TRBV5-4	TGTGCCAGCAGCTGGAAGACAGGGGGGAACACCGGGGAGCTGTTTTTT	CASSWKTGGNTGELFF
NA	TRBJ2-4	TRBD2	TRBV11-2	TGTGCCAGCAGCTTAGACGTCGGGGCTAGCGGGAGAATAGCCAAAAACATTCAGTACTTC	CASSLDVGASGRIAKNIQYF
NA	TRBJ1-5	NA	TRBV19	TGTGCCAGCAGTAGATCCGACAGTCTCAATCAGCCCCAGCATTTT	CASSRSDSLNQPQHF
NA	TRBJ2-1	NA	TRBV21-1	TGTGCCAGTCAATCCTATGGAGGGGTCCGTGTCAATGAGCAGTTCTTC	CASQSYGGVRVNEQFF
NA	TRBJ1-2	NA	TRBV15	TGTGCCACCAGCAGAGATCCTCAGTATGGCTACACCTTC	CATSRDPQYGYTF
NA	TRBJ2-1	NA	TRBV18	TGTGCCAGCCGACAATGGGCCAATGAGCAGTTCTTC	CASRQWANEQFF
NA	TRBJ2-3	TRBD2	TRBV6-1	TGTGCCAGCAGTGTCGGGGGGAGCACAGATACGCAGTATTTT	CASSVGGSTDTQYF
NA	TRBJ2-7	NA	TRBV6-1	TGTGCCAGCATGAGACAACCCTACGAGCAGTACTTC	CASMRQPYEQYF
NA	TRBJ2-5	TRBD1	TRBV7-9	TGTGCCAGCAGCGAGGGACAGGGCAGTGAGACCCAGTACTTC	CASSEGQGSETQYF
NA	TRBJ2-5	TRBD1	TRBV2	TGTGCCAGCAGTGAAACCCCGGGACAGGGGTTCGGGGAGACCCAGTACTTC	CASSETPGQGFGETQYF
NA	TRBJ2-5	TRBD2	TRBV7-6	TGTGCCAGCAGCTTGATGGGGCGAGGCGGGGGTACTCAAGAGACCCAGTACTTC	CASSLMGRGGGTQETQYF
NA	TRBJ2-7	TRBD2	TRBV28	TGTGCCAGCAGAGCCACTTTAGCGGGAGCAGGGGAGCAGTACTTC	CASRATLAGAGEQYF
NA	TRBJ2-3	TRBD2	TRBV6-5	TGTGCCAGCAGTTACGGTAGCGGGACTAGCACAGATACGCAGTATTTT	CASSYGSGTSTDTQYF
NA	TRBJ2-7	TRBD2	TRBV28	TGTGCCAGCAGTGTCGGACTAGCTGGCGAGCAGTACTTC	CASSVGLAGEQYF
NA	TRBJ1-2	NA	TRBV30	TGTGCCTGGAGGCCTTTCCGTACAGGTTCTGGCTACACCTTC	CAWRPFRTGSGYTF
NA	TRBJ1-1	NA	TRBV7-3	TGTGCCAGCAGCTCCCCCCCCGCGGAAGCTTTCTTT	CASSSPPAEAFF
NA	TRBJ2-1	TRBD2	TRBV9	TGTGCCAGCAGCGTAGGAGCGGGAATGGCTAAGGAGCAGTTCTTC	CASSVGAGMAKEQFF
once	TRBJ1-2	TRBD1	TRBV5-4	TGTGCCAGCAGCTTACAGGGGGGTATTAACTATGGCTACACCTTC	CASSLQGGINYGYTF
NA	TRBJ2-3	TRBD2	TRBV9	TGTGCCAGCAGCCGACTAGCGGGAGCAGATACGCAGTATTTT	CASSRLAGADTQYF
NA	TRBJ1-1	TRBD1	TRBV7-8	TGTGCCAGCATCCAAAGACAGGGCTCTGAAGCTTTCTTT	CASIQRQGSEAFF
NA	TRBJ2-2	NA	TRBV5-1	TGCGCCAGCAGCTTGGCCTCGGTGGGAGGCGCCGGGGAGCTGTTTTTT	CASSLASVGGAGELFF
NA	TRBJ2-1	NA	TRBV7-3	TGTGCCAGCAGCTTTCAAGGGGGCTCCTACAATGAGCAGTTCTTC	CASSFQGGSYNEQFF
NA	TRBJ1-4	TRBD1	TRBV7-2	TGTGCCAGCAGCCCGGACAGGGGGCCCCCAGGGGAAAAACTGTTTTTT	CASSPDRGPPGEKLFF
NA	TRBJ2-7	TRBD1	TRBV27	TGTGCCAGCAGGATCACCCGGGACAGGGTTTTCGAGCAGTACTTC	CASRITRDRVFEQYF
NA	TRBJ1-2	NA	TRBV5-6	TGTGCCAGCAGCCCTGGGCTACGGAGCTACACCTTC	CASSPGLRSYTF
NA	TRBJ1-5	NA	TRBV18	TGTGCCAGCTCACCGGAACAGGCCAGGAATCAGCCCCAGCATTTT	CASSPEQARNQPQHF
NA	TRBJ2-1	NA	TRBV6-5	TGTGCCAGCAGTCCCGGCCCCAGATCCCAGGAGTTCTTC	CASSPGPRSQEFF
NA	TRBJ2-1	NA	TRBV7-6	TGTGCCAGCAGCTTAGCGGTTCCGGGGTTTCAAGGCAATGAGCAGTTCTTC	CASSLAVPGFQGNEQFF
NA	TRBJ2-4	TRBD2	TRBV7-8	TGTGCCAGCAGCTTAAAAATTGAGTTCGGGGGGAACATTCAGTACTTC	CASSLKIEFGGNIQYF
NA	TRBJ1-2	NA	TRBV5-5	TGTGCCAGCAGCACGGAGGGTATGAGGGGCTACACCTTC	CASSTEGMRGYTF
NA	TRBJ1-1	NA	TRBV9	TGTGCCAGCAGCCCTGAATTGGCAGCTGAAGCTTTCTTT	CASSPELAAEAFF
NA	TRBJ2-2	NA	TRBV5-1	TGCGCCAGCAGCTTGGACGGACTGAACACCGGGGAGCTGTTTTTT	CASSLDGLNTGELFF
once	TRBJ1-2	NA	TRBV15	TGTGCCACCAGCAGAGATCCGGGCAGGGCCACGGATGGCTACACCTTC	CATSRDPGRATDGYTF
once	TRBJ1-2	TRBD1	TRBV5-1	TGCGCCAGCAGCTTGGACAGGGGACGCGATGGCTACACCTTC	CASSLDRGRDGYTF
NA	TRBJ2-1	NA	TRBV11-3	TGTGCCAGCAGCTTAGGAGGGGGAACCTACAATGAGCAGTTCTTC	CASSLGGGTYNEQFF
NA	TRBJ1-3	NA	TRBV27	TGTGCCAGCAGTTTAATGGGAGACTCTGGAAACACCATATATTTT	CASSLMGDSGNTIYF
NA	TRBJ1-2	TRBD1	TRBV6-6	TGTGCCAGCAGTTGGACAGGGGGCATGGGCTATGGCTACACCTTC	CASSWTGGMGYGYTF